This TCR beta chain was observed in a study of vaccination effects on CD4 cells after COVID-19. Peptide-pool stimulation followed by sequencing identified expanded antigen-specific CD4+ clonotypes in the ViraFEST assay. Culture lasted 10 days before CD4+ T cell isolation. Each participant received a vaccine that was either BNT162b2 or mRNA-1273, given as two doses. The healthy vaccine recipients, who had no prior SARS-CoV-2 infection, showed negative nucleocapsid antibodies. As concerns this clone: Its target is unknown.

This table comes from immunoSEQ multiplex PCR, and its TCRdb copy is limited to in-frame clones, with some not included. This sample yields tens of thousands of clones, of which roughly 76% are seen a single time; under 6.5% belongs to the top ten. The CDR3 consists of 14 residues. The germline CDR1 and CDR2 sequences are MNHNY and SVGAGI (reference sequence). Trimming cost V 2 bases and J 3 bases, with 7 bases left between them. This chain connects TRBV6-6 to TRBJ1-4, with no clear D. This clonotype was obtained from a human donor who received a COVID-19 vaccine. Some clones in this sample may be carry-over from other donors' samples. The specimen comprised CD4+ T cells from PBMCs cultured with SARS-CoV-2 spike peptides, sampled after COVID-19 vaccination. The CDR3 reads CASSYRLANEKLFF. In nucleotides, the CDR3 is TGTGCCAGCAGTTACCGGTTGGCTAATGAAAAACTGTTTTTT.